These T cell receptor beta chains were read from a single sample in a study of CD8 T cells in ankylosing spondylitis. In TCRdb, the 5' RACE reads were re-called with MiXCR into one record per CDR3 protein. Seen here are 200,000 to 250,000 distinct CDR3 sequences, 10% observed once, and the top ten hold 21%. Sequenced material: blood, either unsorted or a sorted T cell fraction (not recorded which). The receptors stem from a male donor with ankylosing spondylitis or in good health (not recorded which). The CDR3 runs from the conserved cysteine through the conserved F or W. Fields, in order: J gene, V gene, clone size, D gene, CDR3 DNA, CDR3 protein. A D gene is named only where the DNA matches it firmly. Rows may omit the clone size; those that give it use once, few, many or a size class.

J gene: TRBJ2-2; V gene: TRBV5-1; clone size: -; D gene: -; CDR3 DNA: TGCGCCAGCAGCCGCCGGGCCGGGGACACCGGGGAGCTGTTTTTT; CDR3 protein: CASSRRAGDTGELFF
J gene: TRBJ1-3; V gene: TRBV5-1; clone size: many; D gene: -; CDR3 DNA: TGCGCCAGCAGCTTGGCCGGGCCCACACGCTCTGGAAACACCATATATTTT; CDR3 protein: CASSLAGPTRSGNTIYF
J gene: TRBJ2-1; V gene: TRBV12-3/TRBV12-4; clone size: many; D gene: TRBD1; CDR3 DNA: TGTGCCAGCAGTTGGACAGGGGGAGGGCAGTTCTTC; CDR3 protein: CASSWTGGGQFF
J gene: TRBJ2-3; V gene: TRBV5-1; clone size: many; D gene: -; CDR3 DNA: TGCGCCAGCAGCTTGCGAGGGGACTCGGGGCCAGATACGCAGTATTTT; CDR3 protein: CASSLRGDSGPDTQYF
J gene: TRBJ2-7; V gene: TRBV20-1; clone size: many; D gene: TRBD1; CDR3 DNA: TGCAGTGCTCGGCCTCCTCAGGGGGTCTCGTACGAGCAGTACTTC; CDR3 protein: CSARPPQGVSYEQYF
J gene: TRBJ2-3; V gene: TRBV18; clone size: -; D gene: -; CDR3 DNA: TGTGCCAGCTCACCACCGGTGACAGATACGCAGTATTTT; CDR3 protein: CASSPPVTDTQYF
J gene: TRBJ2-1; V gene: TRBV18; clone size: -; D gene: -; CDR3 DNA: TGTGCCAGCTCGGCGCGACAGAGAGACAATGAGCAGTTCTTC; CDR3 protein: CASSARQRDNEQFF
J gene: TRBJ1-5; V gene: TRBV5-5; clone size: many; D gene: -; CDR3 DNA: TGTGCCAGCAGCTGGGGGGCATTTAGCAATCAGCCCCAGCATTTT; CDR3 protein: CASSWGAFSNQPQHF
J gene: TRBJ2-2; V gene: TRBV5-1; clone size: many; D gene: TRBD1; CDR3 DNA: TGCGCCAGCAGCCCCGGACAGGGGGCGATGACCGGGGAGCTGTTTTTT; CDR3 protein: CASSPGQGAMTGELFF
J gene: TRBJ1-2; V gene: TRBV4-2; clone size: -; D gene: TRBD1; CDR3 DNA: TGTGCCAGCAGCCAAGACCGGTCGGGACAGGGCTATGGCTACACCTTC; CDR3 protein: CASSQDRSGQGYGYTF
J gene: TRBJ2-5; V gene: TRBV11-2; clone size: -; D gene: -; CDR3 DNA: TGTGCCAGCAGCCCCGGGTCCCGGCCCCAAGAGACCCAGTACTTC; CDR3 protein: CASSPGSRPQETQYF
J gene: TRBJ2-2; V gene: TRBV7-9; clone size: few; D gene: -; CDR3 DNA: TGTGCCAGCAGGCCAGAGCTACTATACACCGGGGAGCTGTTTTTT; CDR3 protein: CASRPELLYTGELFF
J gene: TRBJ2-3; V gene: TRBV12-3/TRBV12-4; clone size: many; D gene: TRBD2; CDR3 DNA: TGTGCCAGCCTCGTTGGGGGGGAGGCAGATACGCAGTATTTT; CDR3 protein: CASLVGGEADTQYF
J gene: TRBJ1-2; V gene: TRBV3-1; clone size: -; D gene: -; CDR3 DNA: TGTGCCAGCAGATCCGCGGGGGGCGCGTACAGTGGCTACACCTTC; CDR3 protein: CASRSAGGAYSGYTF
J gene: TRBJ2-3; V gene: TRBV5-1; clone size: many; D gene: -; CDR3 DNA: TGCGCCAGCAGCCGGGGGCCCCCCTTTGAGCAGTATTTT; CDR3 protein: CASSRGPPFEQYF
J gene: TRBJ1-5; V gene: TRBV12-3/TRBV12-4; clone size: -; D gene: -; CDR3 DNA: TGTGCCAGCAGTTTAAGGGAGGGATTGGGAGGGATGGGGTTATATAGCAATCAGCCCCAGCATTTT; CDR3 protein: CASSLREGLGGMGLYSNQPQHF
J gene: TRBJ2-4; V gene: TRBV2; clone size: few; D gene: -; CDR3 DNA: TGTGCCAGCAGGGAGAGAGGGGCTGGTGAAAACATTCAGTACTTC; CDR3 protein: CASRERGAGENIQYF
J gene: TRBJ2-7; V gene: TRBV7-2; clone size: many; D gene: TRBD1; CDR3 DNA: TGTGCCAGCAGTTCTCGCTCCCCGGGACAGGGACTCTACGAGCAGTACTTC; CDR3 protein: CASSSRSPGQGLYEQYF
J gene: TRBJ2-7; V gene: TRBV5-1; clone size: many; D gene: TRBD1; CDR3 DNA: TGCGCCAGCAGCTTGTTTTCTCAGGGGTTGGACAGGGCATACGAGCAGTACTTC; CDR3 protein: CASSLFSQGLDRAYEQYF
J gene: TRBJ2-5; V gene: TRBV5-1; clone size: -; D gene: -; CDR3 DNA: TGCGCCAGCAGCCGGGTTGAAGAGACCCAGTACTTC; CDR3 protein: CASSRVEETQYF